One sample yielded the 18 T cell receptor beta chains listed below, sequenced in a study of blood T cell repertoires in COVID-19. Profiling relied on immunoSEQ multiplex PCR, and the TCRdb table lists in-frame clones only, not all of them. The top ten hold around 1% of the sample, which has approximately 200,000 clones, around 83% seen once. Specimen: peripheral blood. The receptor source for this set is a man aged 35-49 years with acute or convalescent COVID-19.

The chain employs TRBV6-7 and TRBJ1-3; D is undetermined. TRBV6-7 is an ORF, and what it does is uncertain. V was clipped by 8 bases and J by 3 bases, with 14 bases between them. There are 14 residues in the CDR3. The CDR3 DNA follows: TGTGCCAGCCCCCCCCGGTTTGGTGGAAACACCATATATTTT. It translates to CASPPRFGGNTIYF.

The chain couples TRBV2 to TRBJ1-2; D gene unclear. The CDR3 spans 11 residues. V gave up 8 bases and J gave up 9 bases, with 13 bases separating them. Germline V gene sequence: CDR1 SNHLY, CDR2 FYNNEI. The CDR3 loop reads CASSPSRSYTF. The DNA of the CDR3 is TGTGCCAGCTCTCCGTCTAGGAGCTACACCTTC. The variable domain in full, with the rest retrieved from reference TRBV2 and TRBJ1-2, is EPEVTQTPSHQVTQMGQEVILRCVPISNHLYFYWYRQILGQKVEFLVSFYNNEISEKSEIFDDQFSVERPDGSNFTLKIRSTKLEDSAMYFCASSPSRSYTFGSGTRLTVV.

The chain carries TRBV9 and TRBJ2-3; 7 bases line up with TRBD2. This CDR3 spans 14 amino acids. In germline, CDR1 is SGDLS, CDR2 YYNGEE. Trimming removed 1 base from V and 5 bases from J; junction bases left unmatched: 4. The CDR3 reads CASSVSAGLDTQYF. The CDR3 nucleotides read TGTGCCAGCAGCGTATCAGCGGGGTTAGATACGCAGTATTTT.

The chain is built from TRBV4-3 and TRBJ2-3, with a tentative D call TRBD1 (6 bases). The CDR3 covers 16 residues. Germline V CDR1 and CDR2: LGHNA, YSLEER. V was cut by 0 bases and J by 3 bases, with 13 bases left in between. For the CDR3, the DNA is TGCGCCAGCAGCCAAGACTGGGGGCCGGTGACAGATACGCAGTATTTT. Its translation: CASSQDWGPVTDTQYF.

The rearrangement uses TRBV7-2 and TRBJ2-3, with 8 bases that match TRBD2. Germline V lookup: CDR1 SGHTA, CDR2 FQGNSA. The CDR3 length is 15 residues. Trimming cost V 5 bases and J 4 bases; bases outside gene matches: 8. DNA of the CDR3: TGTGCCAGCAGCATTGACGGACTAGCCTCAGATACGCAGTATTTT. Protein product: CASSIDGLASDTQYF.

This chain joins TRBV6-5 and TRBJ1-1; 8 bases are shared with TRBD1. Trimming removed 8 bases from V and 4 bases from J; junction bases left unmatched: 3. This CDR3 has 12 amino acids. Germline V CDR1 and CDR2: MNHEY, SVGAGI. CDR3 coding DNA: TGTGCCAGCTACAGGGGGAGCACTGAAGCTTTCTTT. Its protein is CASYRGSTEAFF.

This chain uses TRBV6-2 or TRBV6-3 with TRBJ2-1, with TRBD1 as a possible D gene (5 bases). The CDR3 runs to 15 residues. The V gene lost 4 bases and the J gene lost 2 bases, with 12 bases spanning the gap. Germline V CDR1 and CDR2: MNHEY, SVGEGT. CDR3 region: CASSSPGHPYNEQFF. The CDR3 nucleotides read TGTGCCAGCAGTTCTCCCGGACACCCCTACAATGAGCAGTTCTTC.

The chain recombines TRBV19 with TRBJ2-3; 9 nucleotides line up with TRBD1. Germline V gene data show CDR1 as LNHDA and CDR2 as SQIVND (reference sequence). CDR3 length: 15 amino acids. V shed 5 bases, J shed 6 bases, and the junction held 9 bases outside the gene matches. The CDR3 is CASSQDRGMLDTQYF. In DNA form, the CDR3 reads TGTGCCAGTAGTCAGGACAGGGGCATGTTGGATACGCAGTATTTT.

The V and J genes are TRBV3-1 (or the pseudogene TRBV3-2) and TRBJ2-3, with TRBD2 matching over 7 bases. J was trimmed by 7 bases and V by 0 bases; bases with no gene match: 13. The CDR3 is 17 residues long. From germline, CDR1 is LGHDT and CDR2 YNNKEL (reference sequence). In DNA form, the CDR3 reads TGTGCCAGCAGCCAAGATGGGGACTATACCTTCGGATATACGCAGTATTTT. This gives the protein CASSQDGDYTFGYTQYF.

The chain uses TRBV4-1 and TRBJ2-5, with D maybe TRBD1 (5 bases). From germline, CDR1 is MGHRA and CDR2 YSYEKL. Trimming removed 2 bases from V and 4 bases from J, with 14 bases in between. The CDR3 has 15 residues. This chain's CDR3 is CASSQQFQGGETQYF. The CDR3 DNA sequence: TGCGCCAGCAGCCAACAATTTCAGGGCGGAGAGACCCAGTACTTC.

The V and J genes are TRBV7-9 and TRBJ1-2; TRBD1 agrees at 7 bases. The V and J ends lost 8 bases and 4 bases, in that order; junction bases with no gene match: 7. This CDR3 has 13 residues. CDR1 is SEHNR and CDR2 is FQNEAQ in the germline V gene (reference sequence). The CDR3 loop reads CASETGDGYGYTF. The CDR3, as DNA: TGTGCCAGCGAAACAGGGGACGGCTATGGCTACACCTTC.

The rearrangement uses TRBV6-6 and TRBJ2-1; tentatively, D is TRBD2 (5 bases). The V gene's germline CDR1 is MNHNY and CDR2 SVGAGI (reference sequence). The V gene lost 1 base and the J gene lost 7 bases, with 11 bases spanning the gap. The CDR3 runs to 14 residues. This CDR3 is CASSYYASRNEQFF. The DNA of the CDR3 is TGTGCCAGCAGTTACTATGCTAGCCGGAATGAGCAGTTCTTC.

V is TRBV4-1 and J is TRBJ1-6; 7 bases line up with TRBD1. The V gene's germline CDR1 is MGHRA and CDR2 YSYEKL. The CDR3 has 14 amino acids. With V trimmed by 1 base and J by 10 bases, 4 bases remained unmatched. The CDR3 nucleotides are TGCGCCAGCAGCCAAGGACAGGGCGGCTCACCCCTCCACTTT. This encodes CASSQGQGGSPLHF.

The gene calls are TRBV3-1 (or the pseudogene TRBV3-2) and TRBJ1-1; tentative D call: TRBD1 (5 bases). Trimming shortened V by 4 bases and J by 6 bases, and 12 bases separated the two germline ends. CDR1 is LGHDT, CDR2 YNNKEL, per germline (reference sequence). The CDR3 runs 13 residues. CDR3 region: CASSPRTLAEAFF. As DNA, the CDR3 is TGTGCCAGCAGCCCGAGGACACTTGCTGAAGCTTTCTTT.

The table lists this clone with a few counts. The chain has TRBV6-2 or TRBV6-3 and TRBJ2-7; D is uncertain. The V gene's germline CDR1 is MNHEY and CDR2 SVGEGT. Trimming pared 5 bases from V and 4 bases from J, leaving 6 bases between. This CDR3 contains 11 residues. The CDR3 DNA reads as TGTGCCAGCAGTCTAGGATACGAGCAGTACTTC. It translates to CASSLGYEQYF.

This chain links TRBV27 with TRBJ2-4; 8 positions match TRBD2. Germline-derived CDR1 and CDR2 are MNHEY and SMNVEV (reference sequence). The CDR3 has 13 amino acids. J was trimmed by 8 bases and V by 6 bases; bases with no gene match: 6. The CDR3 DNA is TGTGCCAGCAGATTAGCGGGGTCGGACATTCAGTACTTC. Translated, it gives CASRLAGSDIQYF.

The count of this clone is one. In nucleotides, the CDR3 is TGTGCCAGCAGCCAAGCTACCTTGCCCGGCTACACCTTC. Protein sequence: CASSQATLPGYTF. The chain joins TRBV3-1 (or the pseudogene TRBV3-2) to TRBJ1-2; the D is unclear. The CDR3 sequence is 13 residues long. V lost 1 base and J 8 bases, leaving 11 bases between the germline ends. Germline V CDR1 and CDR2: LGHDT, YNNKEL (reference sequence).

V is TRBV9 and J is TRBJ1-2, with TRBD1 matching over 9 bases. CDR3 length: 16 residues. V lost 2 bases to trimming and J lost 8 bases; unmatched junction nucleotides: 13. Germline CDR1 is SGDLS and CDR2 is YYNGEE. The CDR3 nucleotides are TGTGCCAGCAGCGTGTCTTTACTTACAGGGGGCCGCGGCTACACCTTC. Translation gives CASSVSLLTGGRGYTF.